This T cell receptor beta chain originates from a study of shared clonotypes between healthy human individuals. Study at large: Donors had three CD4 naive, three CD4 memory, two CD8 naive and one CD8 memory plate apiece.

Germline trimming cut 6 bases from V and 9 bases from J; bases unmatched to any gene: 11. The CDR3 length is 14 residues. CDR1 is SNHLY and CDR2 is FYNNEI in the germline V gene. Study-level points and caveats: Even with large depth, rarefaction showed that sorted-subset sequencing was incomplete.

CD4+ cells yielded CD45RA+ naive and CD45RA-negative memory subsets. The method was immunoSEQ multiplex PCR; TCRdb's version includes in-frame clones alone and lacks a portion of them. Among over a million clones, approximately 80% were seen once, and the ten largest hold 0.61%. In its sample, this clone was seen a few times. Its antigen is not known. This sequence joins TRBV2 and TRBJ2-1; 7 bases line up with TRBD1. Sample: memory CD4+ T cells from PBMCs. Subset defined: CD45RA-negative fraction. The sequence derives from a man between 18 and 35 years old in good health. Some clones in this sample may be carry-over from other donors' samples. The CDR3 sequence is CASRDRAAFGEQFF. CDR3 coding DNA: TGTGCCAGCAGAGACAGGGCCGCCTTCGGTGAGCAGTTCTTC.